What follows is one TCR beta chain and its context. This entry comes from a study of OX40 agonist ivuxolimab in advanced cancers. Study-wide background: Earlier treatment with anti-PD-1, anti-PD-L1 or anti-CTLA-4 was permitted, and approximately 38% had received some. A partial response was reached by three patients: one with hepatocellular carcinoma and two with cutaneous melanoma.

Assay: immunoSEQ multiplex PCR; the TCRdb copy retains only in-frame clones and omits some. The sample has more than 75,000 clones; 84% are singletons. The CDR3 is 15 residues long. CDR1 and CDR2 (germline): SEHNR, FQNEAQ (reference sequence). J was trimmed by 8 bases and V by 5 bases; bases with no gene match: 14. The chain links TRBV7-9 to TRBJ1-2; 7 bases fit TRBD1. The source is an adult with an advanced solid tumor such as melanoma, head and neck, liver or kidney cancer. The sample in question was CD4+ or CD8+ T cells sorted from blood, obtained in a trial of the OX40 agonist ivuxolimab. CDR3 protein: CASSPSLTGHDGYTF. DNA for the CDR3: TGTGCCAGCAGCCCCTCCCTGACAGGGCACGACGGCTACACCTTC. The whole variable domain, remainder taken from reference TRBV7-9 and TRBJ1-2, is DTGVSQNPRHKITKRGQNVTFRCDPISEHNRLYWYRQTLGQGPEFLTYFQNEAQLEKSRLLSDRFSAERPKGSFSTLEIQRTEQGDSAMYLCASSPSLTGHDGYTFGSGTRLTVV.